Detailed here is one T cell receptor (beta chain). The antigen is not known. These data are taken from a study of graft-versus-host responses after intestinal transplantation. For the study at large: Recipients obtained multivisceral, liver-intestinal, or isolated intestinal transplants. All recipients got anti-thymocyte globulin induction, then tacrolimus and steroids for about 3 years.

The germline gives CDR1 KGHSH, CDR2 LQKENI. V was pared by 5 bases and J by 2 bases, with 10 bases between. The CDR3 totals 13 residues. The protocol was immunoSEQ multiplex PCR, while the TCRdb copy is restricted to in-frame clones and leaves out a portion. The repertoire holds around 120,000 clones, 75% to 95% seen once, with about 0.18% in the top ten. The specimen comprised unstimulated CD4+ T cells sorted from spleen or lymph node cells, sampled before intestinal transplant. The receptor was isolated from a human donor who received an intestinal transplant. The chain is built from TRBV18 and TRBJ2-7; weak D call: TRBD1 (6 bases). DNA of the CDR3: TGTGCCAGCTCATACAGGGAGACCTACGAGCAGTACTTC. Translation: CASSYRETYEQYF.